Detailed here is one TCR beta chain. Its antigen remains unknown. The data belong to a study of T cell responses to AZD1222 COVID-19 vaccine. The CDR3 is made up of 13 amino acids. Germline assignment: CDR1 MDHEN and CDR2 SYDVKM. With 6 bases removed from V and 2 bases from J, the gap between germline ends came to 7 bases. Study-wide results and limits: Clonal diversity was possibly underestimated, and the donors were mostly white British, with more females.

TCRdb keeps only in-frame clones here, not all; method: immunoSEQ multiplex PCR. The sample holds about 120,000 clones, approximately 90% seen once. The clonotype originates from an adult in good health. V gene TRBV28 combines with J gene TRBJ1-4; D is possibly TRBD1 (5 bases). This material consisted of peripheral blood, taken on day 0 of AZD1222 vaccination. CDR3 region: CASRGVTNEKLFF. Written as DNA, the CDR3 is TGTGCCAGCAGAGGGGTTACTAATGAAAAACTGTTTTTT.